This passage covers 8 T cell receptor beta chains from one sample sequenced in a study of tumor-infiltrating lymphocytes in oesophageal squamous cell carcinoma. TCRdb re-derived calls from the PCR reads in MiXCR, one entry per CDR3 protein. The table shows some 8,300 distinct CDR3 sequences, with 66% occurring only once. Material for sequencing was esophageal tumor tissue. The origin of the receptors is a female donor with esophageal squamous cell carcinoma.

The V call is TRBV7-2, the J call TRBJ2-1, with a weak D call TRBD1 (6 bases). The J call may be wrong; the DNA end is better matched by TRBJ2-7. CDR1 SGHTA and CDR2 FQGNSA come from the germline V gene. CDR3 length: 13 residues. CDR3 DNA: TGTGCCAGCAGCTTAGGGACAGAGTACGAGCAGTACTTC. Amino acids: CASSLGTEYEQYF.

The CDR3, as DNA: TGTGCCAGCAGCTTCACCGACAGGAACACTGAAGCTTTCTTT. Translating gives CASSFTDRNTEAFF. This chain uses TRBV7-2 with TRBJ1-1; the D gene is possibly TRBD1 (5 bases). V gave up 3 bases and J gave up 1 base, with 9 bases separating them. CDR3 length: 14 residues. Germline V gene data show CDR1 as SGHTA and CDR2 as FQGNSA. Filled out from reference TRBV7-2 and TRBJ1-1, the complete variable domain reads GAGVSQSPSNKVTEKGKDVELRCDPISGHTALYWYRQSLGQGLEFLIYFQGNSAPDKSGLPSDRFSAERTGGSVSTLTIQRTQQEDSAVYLCASSFTDRNTEAFFGQGTRLTVV.

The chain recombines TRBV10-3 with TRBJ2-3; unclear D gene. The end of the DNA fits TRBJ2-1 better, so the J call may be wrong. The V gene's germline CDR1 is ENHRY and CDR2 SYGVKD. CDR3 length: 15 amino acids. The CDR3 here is CAIKGGLEGGSEQFF. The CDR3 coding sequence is TGTGCCATCAAGGGTGGTCTGGAAGGCGGCAGTGAGCAGTTCTTC.

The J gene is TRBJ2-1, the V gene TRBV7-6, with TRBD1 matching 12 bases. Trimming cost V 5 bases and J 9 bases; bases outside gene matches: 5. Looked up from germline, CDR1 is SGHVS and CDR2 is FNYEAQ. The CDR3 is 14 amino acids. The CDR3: CASSAGTGGSEQFF. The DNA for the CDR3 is TGTGCCAGCAGCGCCGGGACAGGGGGCTCTGAGCAGTTCTTC.

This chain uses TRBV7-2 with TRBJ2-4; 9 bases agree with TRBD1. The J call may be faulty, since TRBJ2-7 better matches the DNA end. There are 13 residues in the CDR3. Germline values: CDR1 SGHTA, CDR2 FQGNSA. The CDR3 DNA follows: TGTGCCAGCATGGGACAGGGCGAATACGAGCAGTACTTC. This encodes CASMGQGEYEQYF.

CDR3 DNA: TGTGCCAGCAGCCAGATGGGACAGTTCACAGATACGCAGTATTTT. This sequence encodes CASSQMGQFTDTQYF. The V and J genes are TRBV2 and TRBJ2-3, with TRBD1 matching 7 bases. The CDR3 totals 15 residues. Germline V gene data show CDR1 as SNHLY and CDR2 as FYNNEI. V gave up 6 bases and J gave up 2 bases; unmatched junction bases: 8.

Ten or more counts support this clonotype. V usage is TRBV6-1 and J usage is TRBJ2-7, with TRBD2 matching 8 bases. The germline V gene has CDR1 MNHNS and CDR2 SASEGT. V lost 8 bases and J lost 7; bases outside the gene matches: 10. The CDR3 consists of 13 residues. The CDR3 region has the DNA TGTGCCAGCTCCGGGGGGGCCGATAATGAGCAGTACTTC. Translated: CASSGGADNEQYF.

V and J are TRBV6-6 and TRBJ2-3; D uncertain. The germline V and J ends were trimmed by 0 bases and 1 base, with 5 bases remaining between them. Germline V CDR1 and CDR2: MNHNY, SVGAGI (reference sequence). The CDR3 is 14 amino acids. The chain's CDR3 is CASSYSPGTDTQYF. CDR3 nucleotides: TGTGCCAGCAGTTACTCTCCGGGCACAGATACGCAGTATTTT.